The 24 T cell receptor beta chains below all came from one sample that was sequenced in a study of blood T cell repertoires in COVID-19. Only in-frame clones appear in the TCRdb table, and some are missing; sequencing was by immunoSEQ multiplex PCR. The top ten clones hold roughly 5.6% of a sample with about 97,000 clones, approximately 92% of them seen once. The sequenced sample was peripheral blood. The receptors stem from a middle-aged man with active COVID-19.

CDR3 residues: CASSYGLAGYNEQFF. The CDR3 DNA reads TGTGCCAGCAGTTACGGGCTAGCGGGTTACAATGAGCAGTTCTTC. This chain joins TRBV6-5 and TRBJ2-1; 8 bases agree with TRBD2. Germline V gene data show CDR1 as MNHEY and CDR2 as SVGAGI. V shed 2 bases and J 4 bases; nucleotides not matched to a gene: 4. This CDR3 is built from 15 residues.

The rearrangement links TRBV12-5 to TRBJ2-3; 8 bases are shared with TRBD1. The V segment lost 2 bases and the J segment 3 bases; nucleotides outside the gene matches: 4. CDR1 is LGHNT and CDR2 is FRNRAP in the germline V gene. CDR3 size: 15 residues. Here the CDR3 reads CASGLSGDRTDTQYF. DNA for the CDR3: TGTGCTAGTGGTTTGTCAGGGGACAGGACAGATACGCAGTATTTT.

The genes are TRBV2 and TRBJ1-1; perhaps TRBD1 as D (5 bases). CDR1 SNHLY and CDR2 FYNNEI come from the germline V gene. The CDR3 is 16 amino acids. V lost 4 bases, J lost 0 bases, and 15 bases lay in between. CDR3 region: CASSVGRGIMNTEAFF. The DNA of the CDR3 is TGTGCCAGCAGTGTCGGAAGGGGCATCATGAACACTGAAGCTTTCTTT.

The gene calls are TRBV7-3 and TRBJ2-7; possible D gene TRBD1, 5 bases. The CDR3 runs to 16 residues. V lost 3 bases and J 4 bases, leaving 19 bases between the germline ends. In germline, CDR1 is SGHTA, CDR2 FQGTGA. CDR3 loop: CASSFFNPGSSYEQYF. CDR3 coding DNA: TGTGCCAGCAGCTTTTTCAACCCAGGGTCTTCGTACGAGCAGTACTTC. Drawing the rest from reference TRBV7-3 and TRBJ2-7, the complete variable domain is GAGVSQTPSNKVTEKGKYVELRCDPISGHTALYWYRQSLGQGPEFLIYFQGTGAADDSGLPNDRFFAVRPEGSVSTLKIQRTERGDSAVYLCASSFFNPGSSYEQYFGPGTRLTVT.

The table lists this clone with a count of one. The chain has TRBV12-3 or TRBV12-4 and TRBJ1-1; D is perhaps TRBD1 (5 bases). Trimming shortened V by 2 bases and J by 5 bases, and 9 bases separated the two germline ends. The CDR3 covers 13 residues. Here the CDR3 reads CASSLQGWTEAFF. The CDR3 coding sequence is TGTGCCAGCAGTTTACAGGGTTGGACTGAAGCTTTCTTT.

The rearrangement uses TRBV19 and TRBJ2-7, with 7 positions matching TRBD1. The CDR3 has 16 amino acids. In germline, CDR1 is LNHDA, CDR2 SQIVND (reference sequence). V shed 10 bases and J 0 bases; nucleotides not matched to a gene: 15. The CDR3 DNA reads TGTGCCACCAGTCCGACCGGGACAGTTATCTCCTACGAGCAGTACTTC. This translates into CATSPTGTVISYEQYF.

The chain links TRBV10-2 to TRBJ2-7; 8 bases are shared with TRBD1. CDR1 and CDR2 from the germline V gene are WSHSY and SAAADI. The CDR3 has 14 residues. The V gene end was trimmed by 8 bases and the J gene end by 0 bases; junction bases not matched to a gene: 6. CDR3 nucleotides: TGCGCCAGCCGCTACAGGGGGGACTCCTACGAGCAGTACTTC. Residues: CASRYRGDSYEQYF.

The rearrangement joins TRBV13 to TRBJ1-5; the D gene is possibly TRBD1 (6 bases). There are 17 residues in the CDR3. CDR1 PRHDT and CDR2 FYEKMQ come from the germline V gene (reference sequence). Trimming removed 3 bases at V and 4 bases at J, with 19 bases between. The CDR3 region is CASSLDPLRQGNQPQHF. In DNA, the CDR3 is TGTGCCAGCAGCTTGGACCCTCTTAGGCAGGGGAATCAGCCCCAGCATTTT.

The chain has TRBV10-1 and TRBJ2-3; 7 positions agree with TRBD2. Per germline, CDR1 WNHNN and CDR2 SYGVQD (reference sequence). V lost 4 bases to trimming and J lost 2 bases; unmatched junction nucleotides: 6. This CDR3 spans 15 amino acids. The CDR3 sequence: CASSVGRAITDTQYF. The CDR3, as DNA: TGCGCCAGCAGTGTTGGGAGGGCCATCACAGATACGCAGTATTTT.

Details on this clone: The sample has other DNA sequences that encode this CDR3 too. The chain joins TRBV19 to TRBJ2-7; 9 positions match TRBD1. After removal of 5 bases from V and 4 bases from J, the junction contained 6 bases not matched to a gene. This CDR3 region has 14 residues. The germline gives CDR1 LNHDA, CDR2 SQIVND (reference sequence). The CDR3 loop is CASSSGTGSYEQYF. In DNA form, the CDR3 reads TGTGCCAGTAGTTCCGGGACAGGGTCTTACGAGCAGTACTTC.

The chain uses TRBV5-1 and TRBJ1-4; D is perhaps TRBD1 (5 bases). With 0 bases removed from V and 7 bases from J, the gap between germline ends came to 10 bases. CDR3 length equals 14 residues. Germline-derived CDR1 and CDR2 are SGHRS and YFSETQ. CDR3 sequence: CASSLGQGGEKLFF. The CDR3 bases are TGCGCCAGCAGCTTGGGCCAGGGAGGTGAAAAACTGTTTTTT.

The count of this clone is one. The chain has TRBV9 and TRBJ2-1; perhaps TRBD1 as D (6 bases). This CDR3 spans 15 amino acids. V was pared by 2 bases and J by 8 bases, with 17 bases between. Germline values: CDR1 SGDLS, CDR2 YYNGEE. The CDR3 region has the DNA TGTGCCAGCAGCGTTGATAATGGGGGCAGGGATGAGCAGTTCTTC. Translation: CASSVDNGGRDEQFF.

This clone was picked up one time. The CDR3 DNA reads as TGTGCCAGCTCACAACAGGGGGAGATAGCCGAGCAGTACTTC. Its protein product is CASSQQGEIAEQYF. This chain connects TRBV18 to TRBJ2-7; TRBD1 aligns across 8 bases. The CDR3 has 14 amino acids. CDR1 is KGHSH, CDR2 LQKENI, per germline. Trimming cost V 4 bases and J 6 bases; bases outside gene matches: 8.

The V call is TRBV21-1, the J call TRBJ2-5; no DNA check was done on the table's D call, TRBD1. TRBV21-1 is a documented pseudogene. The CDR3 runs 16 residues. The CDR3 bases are TGTGCCAGCAGGATTCCGGGACAGGGGACGAGAGAGACCCAGTACTTC. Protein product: CASRIPGQGTRETQYF.

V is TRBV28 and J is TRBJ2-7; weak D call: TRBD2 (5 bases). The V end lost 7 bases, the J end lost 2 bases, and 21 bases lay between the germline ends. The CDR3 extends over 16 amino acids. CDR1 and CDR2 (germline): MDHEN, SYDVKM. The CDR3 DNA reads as TGTGCCAGCACCCCCGGTGGGAGCCTCGGGACCTACGAGCAGTACTTC. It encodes CASTPGGSLGTYEQYF.

As DNA, the CDR3 is TGTGCCAGCAGCTTGGGACCAGGGGTAGGGTCTGGGGCCAACGTCCTGACTTTC. Translation: CASSLGPGVGSGANVLTF. The chain links TRBV5-5 to TRBJ2-6, with a possible D match to TRBD1 (6 bases). The V and J ends lost 0 bases and 1 base respectively, with 14 bases between them. Germline CDR1 is SGHKS and CDR2 is YYEKEE (reference sequence). This CDR3 is 18 amino acids long.

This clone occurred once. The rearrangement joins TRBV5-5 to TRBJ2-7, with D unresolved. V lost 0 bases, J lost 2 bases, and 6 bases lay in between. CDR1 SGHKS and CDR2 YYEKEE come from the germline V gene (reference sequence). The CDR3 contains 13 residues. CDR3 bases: TGTGCCAGCAGCTTGGACGGTCCCTACGAGCAGTACTTC. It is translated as CASSLDGPYEQYF.

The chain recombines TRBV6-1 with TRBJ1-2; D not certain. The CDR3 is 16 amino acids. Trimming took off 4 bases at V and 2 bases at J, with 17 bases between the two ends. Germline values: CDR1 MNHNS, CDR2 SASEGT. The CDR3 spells CASSALLFRENYGYTF. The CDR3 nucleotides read TGTGCCAGCAGTGCGCTCCTTTTCCGTGAGAACTATGGCTACACCTTC.

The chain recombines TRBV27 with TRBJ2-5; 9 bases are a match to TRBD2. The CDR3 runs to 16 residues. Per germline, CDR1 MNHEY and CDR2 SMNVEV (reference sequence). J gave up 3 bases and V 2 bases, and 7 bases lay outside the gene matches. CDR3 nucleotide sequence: TGTGCCAGCAGTTTAATTACTAGCGGGTCGAAAGAGACCCAGTACTTC. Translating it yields CASSLITSGSKETQYF.

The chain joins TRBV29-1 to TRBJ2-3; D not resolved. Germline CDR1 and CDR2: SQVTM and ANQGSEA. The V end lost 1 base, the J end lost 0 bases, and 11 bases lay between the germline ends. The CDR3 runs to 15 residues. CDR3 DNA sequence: TGCAGCGTTGAAGTGGCGGCGGTTAGCACAGATACGCAGTATTTT. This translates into CSVEVAAVSTDTQYF.

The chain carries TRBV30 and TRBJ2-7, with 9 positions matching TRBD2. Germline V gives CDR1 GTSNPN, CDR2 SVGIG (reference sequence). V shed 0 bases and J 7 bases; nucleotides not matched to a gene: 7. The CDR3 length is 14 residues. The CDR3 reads CAWSVLAGKREQYF. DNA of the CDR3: TGTGCCTGGAGTGTACTAGCGGGTAAAAGGGAGCAGTACTTC.

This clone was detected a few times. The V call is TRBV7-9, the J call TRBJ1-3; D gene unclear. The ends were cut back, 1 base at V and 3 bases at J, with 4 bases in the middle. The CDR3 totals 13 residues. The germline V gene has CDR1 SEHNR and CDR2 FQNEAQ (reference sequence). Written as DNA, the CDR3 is TGTGCCAGCAGCTTAGACAATGGAAACACCATATATTTT. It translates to CASSLDNGNTIYF.

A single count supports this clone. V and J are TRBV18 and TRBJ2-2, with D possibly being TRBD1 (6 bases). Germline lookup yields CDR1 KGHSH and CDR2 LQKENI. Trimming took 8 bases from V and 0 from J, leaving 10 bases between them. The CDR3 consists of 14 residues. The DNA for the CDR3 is TGTGCCAGCCTGGGACAAGCGAACACCGGGGAGCTGTTTTTT. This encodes CASLGQANTGELFF.

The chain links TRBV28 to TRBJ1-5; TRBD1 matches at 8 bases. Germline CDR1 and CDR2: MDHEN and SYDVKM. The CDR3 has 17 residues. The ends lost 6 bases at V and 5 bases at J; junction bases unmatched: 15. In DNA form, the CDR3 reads TGTGCCAGCAGCTTACCATCCGGGACAGGATTCTATCAGCCCCAGCATTTT. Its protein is CASSLPSGTGFYQPQHF.